This T cell receptor (beta chain) was captured in a study of blood T cell repertoires in COVID-19. For the study at large: PBMCs, B-cell-depleted T cells, or T cells provided the cDNA or gDNA that made up the material.

Some clones are missing from TCRdb's copy, which holds only in-frame ones; the method was immunoSEQ multiplex PCR. This sample carries under 300,000 clones, around 88% of them seen once, and the ten largest clones take approximately 9%. CDR1 and CDR2 (germline): SEHNR, FQNEAQ (reference sequence). V lost 5 bases to trimming and J lost 0 bases, with 10 bases between them. This CDR3 is built from 14 residues. Ages ranged from about 18 to 100 years, with residence in fewer than 25 US areas. Recovered status applied to Cohort 3 donors who had two consecutive negative PCRs. It also applied to those with clearance or with symptom resolution.

The sequence derives from a man aged 40-49 years who had recovered from COVID-19. The chain employs TRBV7-9 and TRBJ1-2; D unclear. The material sequenced was PBMCs or T cells enriched from blood (not recorded which). CDR3 in DNA: TGTGCCAGCAGCAGTGAGGTCCCTAACTATGGCTACACCTTC. Its protein is CASSSEVPNYGYTF.